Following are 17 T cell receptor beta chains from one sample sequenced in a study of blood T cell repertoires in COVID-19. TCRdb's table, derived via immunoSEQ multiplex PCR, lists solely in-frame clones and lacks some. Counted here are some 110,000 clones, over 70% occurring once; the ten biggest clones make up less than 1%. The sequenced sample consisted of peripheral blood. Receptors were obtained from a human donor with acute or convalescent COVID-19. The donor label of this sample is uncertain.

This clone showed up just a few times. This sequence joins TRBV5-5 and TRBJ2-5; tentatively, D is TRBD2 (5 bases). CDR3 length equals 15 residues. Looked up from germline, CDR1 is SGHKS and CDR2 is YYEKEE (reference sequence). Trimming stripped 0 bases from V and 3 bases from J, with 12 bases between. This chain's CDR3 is CASSLGPSIEETQYF. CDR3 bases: TGTGCCAGCAGCTTGGGCCCTAGCATCGAAGAGACCCAGTACTTC.

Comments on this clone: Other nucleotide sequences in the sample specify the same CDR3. The CDR3 sequence is CAWSTGGDQPQHF. CDR3 DNA sequence: TGTGCCTGGTCCACAGGGGGTGATCAGCCCCAGCATTTT. The chain combines TRBV30 with TRBJ1-5; TRBD1 matches 8 bases. The CDR3 sequence is 13 residues long. Germline V CDR1 and CDR2: GTSNPN, SVGIG (reference sequence). V dropped 5 bases and J dropped 5; count of bases not matched to a gene: 5.

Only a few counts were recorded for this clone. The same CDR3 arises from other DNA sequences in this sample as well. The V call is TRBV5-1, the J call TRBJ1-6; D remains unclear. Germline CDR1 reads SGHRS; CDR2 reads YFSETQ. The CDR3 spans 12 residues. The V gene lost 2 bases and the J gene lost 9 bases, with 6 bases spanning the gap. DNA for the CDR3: TGCGCCAGCAGCTTCCCGGGTTCACCCCTCCACTTT. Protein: CASSFPGSPLHF.

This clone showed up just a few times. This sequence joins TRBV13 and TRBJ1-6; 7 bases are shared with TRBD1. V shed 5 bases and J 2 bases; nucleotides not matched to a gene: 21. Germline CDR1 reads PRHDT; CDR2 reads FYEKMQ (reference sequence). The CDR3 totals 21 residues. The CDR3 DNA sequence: TGTGCCAGCAGCCCCCATGCCCGACACCAAGGGGGCCTCGCCTATAATTCACCCCTCCACTTT. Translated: CASSPHARHQGGLAYNSPLHF.

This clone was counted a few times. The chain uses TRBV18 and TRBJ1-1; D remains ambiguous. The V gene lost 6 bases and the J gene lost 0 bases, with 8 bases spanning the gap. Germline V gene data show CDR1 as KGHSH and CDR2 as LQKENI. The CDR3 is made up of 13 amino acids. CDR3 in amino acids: CASSMGMNTEAFF. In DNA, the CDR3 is TGTGCCAGCTCGATGGGCATGAACACTGAAGCTTTCTTT.

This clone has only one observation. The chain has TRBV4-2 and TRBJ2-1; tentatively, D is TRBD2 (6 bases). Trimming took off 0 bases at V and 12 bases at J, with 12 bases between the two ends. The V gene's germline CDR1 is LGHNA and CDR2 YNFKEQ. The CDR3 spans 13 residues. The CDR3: CASSQDLRRGQFF. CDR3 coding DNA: TGTGCCAGCAGCCAAGACCTTAGGAGGGGGCAGTTCTTC.

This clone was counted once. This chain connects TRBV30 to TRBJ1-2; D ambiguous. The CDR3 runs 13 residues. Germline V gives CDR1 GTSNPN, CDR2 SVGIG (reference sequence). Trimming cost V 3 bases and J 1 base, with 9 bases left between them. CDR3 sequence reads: CAWSLGINYGYTF. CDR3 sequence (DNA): TGTGCCTGGAGCCTAGGTATTAACTATGGCTACACCTTC.

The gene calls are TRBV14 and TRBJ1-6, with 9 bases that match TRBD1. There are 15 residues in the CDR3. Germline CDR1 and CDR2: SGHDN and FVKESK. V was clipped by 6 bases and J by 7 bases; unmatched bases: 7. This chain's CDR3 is CASSTQGAWNSPLHF. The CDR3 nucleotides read TGTGCCAGCAGTACACAGGGGGCATGGAATTCACCCCTCCACTTT.

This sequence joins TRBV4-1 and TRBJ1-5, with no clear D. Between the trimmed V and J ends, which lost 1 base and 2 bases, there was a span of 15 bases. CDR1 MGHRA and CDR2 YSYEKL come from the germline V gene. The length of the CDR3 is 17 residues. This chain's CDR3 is CASSQAPLRLGNQPQHF. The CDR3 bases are TGCGCCAGCAGCCAAGCGCCCCTCCGGTTGGGCAATCAGCCCCAGCATTTT.

The CDR3 reads CASRKPTDTQYF. The CDR3 DNA reads TGTGCCAGCAGGAAGCCCACAGATACGCAGTATTTT. This sequence joins TRBV7-9 and TRBJ2-3; D gene ambiguous. Germline CDR1 is SEHNR and CDR2 is FQNEAQ (reference sequence). The V end was cut by 6 bases, the J end by 2 bases, with 6 bases between. The CDR3 is 12 residues long. The variable domain in full, completed from reference TRBV7-9 and TRBJ2-3, reads DTGVSQNPRHKITKRGQNVTFRCDPISEHNRLYWYRQTLGQGPEFLTYFQNEAQLEKSRLLSDRFSAERPKGSFSTLEIQRTEQGDSAMYLCASRKPTDTQYFGPGTRLTVL.

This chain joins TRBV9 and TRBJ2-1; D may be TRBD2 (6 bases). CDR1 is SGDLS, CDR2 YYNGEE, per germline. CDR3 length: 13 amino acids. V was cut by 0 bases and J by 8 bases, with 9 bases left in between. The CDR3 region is CASSVGGADEQFF. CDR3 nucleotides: TGTGCCAGCAGCGTAGGCGGGGCCGATGAGCAGTTCTTC.

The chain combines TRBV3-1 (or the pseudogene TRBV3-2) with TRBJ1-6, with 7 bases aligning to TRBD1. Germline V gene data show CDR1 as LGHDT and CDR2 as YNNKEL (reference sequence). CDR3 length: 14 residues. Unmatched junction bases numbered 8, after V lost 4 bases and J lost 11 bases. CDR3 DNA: TGTGCCAGCAGCCCGCAACCCCAGGGGGCACCCCTCCACTTT. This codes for CASSPQPQGAPLHF.

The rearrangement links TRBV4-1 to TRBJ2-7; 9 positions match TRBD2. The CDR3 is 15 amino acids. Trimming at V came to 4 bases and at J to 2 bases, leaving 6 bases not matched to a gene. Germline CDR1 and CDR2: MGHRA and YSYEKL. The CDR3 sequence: CASSLRASGAYEQYF. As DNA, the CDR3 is TGCGCCAGCAGCCTTAGGGCTAGCGGGGCCTACGAGCAGTACTTC.

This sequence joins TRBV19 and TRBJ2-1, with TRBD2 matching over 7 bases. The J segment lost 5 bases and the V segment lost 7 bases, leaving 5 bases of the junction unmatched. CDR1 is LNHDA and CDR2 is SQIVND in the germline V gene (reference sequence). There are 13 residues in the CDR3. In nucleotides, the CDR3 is TGTGCCAGTAAGGGGAGGGTTCACAATGAGCAGTTCTTC. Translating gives CASKGRVHNEQFF.

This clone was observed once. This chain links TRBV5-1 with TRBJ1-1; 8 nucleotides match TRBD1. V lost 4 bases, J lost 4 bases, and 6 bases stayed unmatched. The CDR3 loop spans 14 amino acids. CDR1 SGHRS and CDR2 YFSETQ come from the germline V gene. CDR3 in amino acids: CASSDRGGGTEAFF. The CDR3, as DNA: TGCGCCAGCAGCGACAGGGGAGGTGGCACTGAAGCTTTCTTT.

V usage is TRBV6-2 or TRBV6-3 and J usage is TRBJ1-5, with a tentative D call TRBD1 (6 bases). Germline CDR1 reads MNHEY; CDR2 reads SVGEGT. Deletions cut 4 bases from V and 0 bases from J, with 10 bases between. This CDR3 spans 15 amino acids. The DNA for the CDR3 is TGTGCCAGCAGTTTTAGGGGGGGTAGCAATCAGCCCCAGCATTTT. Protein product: CASSFRGGSNQPQHF.

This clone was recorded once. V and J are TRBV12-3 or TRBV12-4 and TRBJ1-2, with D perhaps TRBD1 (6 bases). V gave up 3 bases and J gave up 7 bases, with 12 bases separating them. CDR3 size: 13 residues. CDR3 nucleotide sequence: TGTGCCAGCAGTTTTAAGACAGGTGGTGGCTACACCTTC. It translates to CASSFKTGGGYTF.